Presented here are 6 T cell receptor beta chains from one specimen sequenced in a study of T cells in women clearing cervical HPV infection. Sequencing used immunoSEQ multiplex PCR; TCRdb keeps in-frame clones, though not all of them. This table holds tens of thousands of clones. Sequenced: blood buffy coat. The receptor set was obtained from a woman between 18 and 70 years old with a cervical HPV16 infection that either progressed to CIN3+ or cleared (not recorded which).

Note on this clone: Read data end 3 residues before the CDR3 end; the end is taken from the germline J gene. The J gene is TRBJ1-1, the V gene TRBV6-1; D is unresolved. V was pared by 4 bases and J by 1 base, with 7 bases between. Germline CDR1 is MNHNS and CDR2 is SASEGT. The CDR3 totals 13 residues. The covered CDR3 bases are TGTGCCAGCAGTGTCCAGGAGAACACTGAA. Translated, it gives CASSVQENTE. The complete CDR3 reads CASSVQENTEAFF.

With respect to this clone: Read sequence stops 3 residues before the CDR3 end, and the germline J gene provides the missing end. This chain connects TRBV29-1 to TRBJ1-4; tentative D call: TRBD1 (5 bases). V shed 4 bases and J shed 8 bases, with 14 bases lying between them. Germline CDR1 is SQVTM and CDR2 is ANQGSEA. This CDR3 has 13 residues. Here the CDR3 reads CSVVAGTAEKLFF. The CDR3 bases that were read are TGCAGCGTTGTGGCGGGGACGGCCGAAAAA.

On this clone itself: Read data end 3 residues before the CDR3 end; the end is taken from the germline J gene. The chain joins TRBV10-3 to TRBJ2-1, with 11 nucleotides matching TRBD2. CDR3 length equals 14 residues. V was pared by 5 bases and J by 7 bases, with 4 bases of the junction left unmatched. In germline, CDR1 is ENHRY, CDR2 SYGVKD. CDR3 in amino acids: CAISIAGGRNEQFF. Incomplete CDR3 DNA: TGTGCCATCAGTATAGCGGGGGGGCGTAATGAG.

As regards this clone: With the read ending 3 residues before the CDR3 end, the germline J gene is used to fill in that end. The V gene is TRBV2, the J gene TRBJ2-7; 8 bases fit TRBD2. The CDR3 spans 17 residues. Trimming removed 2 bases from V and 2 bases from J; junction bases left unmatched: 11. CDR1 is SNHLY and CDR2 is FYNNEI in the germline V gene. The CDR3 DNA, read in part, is TGTGCCAGCAGTGAATTGTTGGTAGCGGGGAATACCTACGAG. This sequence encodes CASSELLVAGNTYE. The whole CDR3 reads CASSELLVAGNTYEQYF.

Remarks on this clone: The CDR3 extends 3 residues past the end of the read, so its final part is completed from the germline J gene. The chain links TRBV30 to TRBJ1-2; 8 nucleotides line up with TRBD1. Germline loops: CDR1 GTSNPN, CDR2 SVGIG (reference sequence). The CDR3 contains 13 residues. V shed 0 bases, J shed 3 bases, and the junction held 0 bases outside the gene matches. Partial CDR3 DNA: TGTGCCTGGAGTGTGACAGGGGACTATGGC. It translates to CAWSVTGDYG. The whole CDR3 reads CAWSVTGDYGYTF. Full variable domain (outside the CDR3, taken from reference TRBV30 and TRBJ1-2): SQTIHQWPATLVQPVGSPLSLECTVEGTSNPNLYWYRQAAGRGLQLLFYSVGIGQISSEVPQNLSASRPQDRQFILSSKKLLLSDSGFYLCAWSVTGDYGYTFGSGTRLTVV.

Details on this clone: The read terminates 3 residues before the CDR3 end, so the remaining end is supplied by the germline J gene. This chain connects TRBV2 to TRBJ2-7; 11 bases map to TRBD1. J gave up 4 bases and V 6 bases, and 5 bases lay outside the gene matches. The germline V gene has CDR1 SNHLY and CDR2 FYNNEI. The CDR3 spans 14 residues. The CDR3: CASRPDRGRYEQYF. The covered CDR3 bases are TGTGCCAGCAGACCGGACAGGGGGCGATACGAG. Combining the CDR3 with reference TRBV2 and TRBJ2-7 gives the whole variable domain EPEVTQTPSHQVTQMGQEVILRCVPISNHLYFYWYRQILGQKVEFLVSFYNNEISEKSEIFDDQFSVERPDGSNFTLKIRSTKLEDSAMYFCASRPDRGRYEQYFGPGTRLTVT.